This TCR beta chain emerged from a study of spatial heterogeneity in lung cancer. For the study at large: Detection of beta-chain sequences consistently exceeded that of alpha-chain sequences. On average, each unique TCR and UMI combination appeared more than ten times in raw reads.

V lost 5 bases and J lost 5, with 9 bases in between. Germline V gene sequence: CDR1 DFQATT, CDR2 SNEGSKA (reference sequence). The CDR3 is made up of 11 amino acids. In the library, each TCR cDNA molecule bore its own unique molecular identifier. MiXCR, applied by TCRdb to the 5' RACE reads, yields one record per CDR3 protein. The table includes around 3,200 distinct CDR3 sequences, 15% to 20% detected once. As to time point: sample taken at primary tumor resection. Unsorted tumor, nontumor lung tissue or cryopreserved PBMC supplied the whole RNA. The 65 or so donors had untreated early-stage non-small cell lung cancer. This clonotype showed up many times.

This TCR derives from a female donor with early-stage non-small cell lung cancer. Source: PBMCs, taken at surgery. J is TRBJ2-5 and V is TRBV20-1; D not resolved. In nucleotides, the CDR3 is TGCAGTGCTCCCCCCAGGGAGACCCAGTACTTC. It specifies CSAPPRETQYF.